This T cell receptor (beta chain) stems from a study of T cells in Graves' hyperthyroidism and ophthalmopathy. The CDR3 length is 15 residues. Germline CDR1 is MNHNS and CDR2 is SASEGT. Study observations and caveats: Model-based prediction identified ophthalmopathy a median about 6 months prior to its onset.

As for this clonotype: No antigen is known for it. At one end, the junction sequence differs from germline, possibly due to a read error.

Absence of ophthalmopathy progression within 18 months defined stable Graves' hyperthyroidism. The TCR beta CDR3 regions underwent amplification using RNA transcripts as the source. The HTBI set primed first-round TCR CDR3 RT-PCR. TCRdb re-derived calls from the multiplex PCR reads in MiXCR, one entry per CDR3 protein. This sample has 500,000 to 750,000 distinct CDR3 sequences, with about 43% found just once. The sample comprised peripheral blood or thyroid tissue (not recorded which). The rearrangement links TRBV6-1 to TRBJ2-7, with D possibly being TRBD2 (5 bases). The TCR sequence derives from a woman aged 18-29 years with Graves' hyperthyroidism. Written as DNA, the CDR3 is TGTGCCAGCAGTCAAGCCCTAGCAGTCTCCTACGAGCAGTACTTC. Encoded protein: CASSQALAVSYEQYF.